Sequencing of this T cell receptor (beta chain) was carried out in a study of blood T cell repertoires in COVID-19. The germline CDR1 and CDR2 sequences are SGHNT and YYREEE (reference sequence). CDR3 length: 16 residues. V gave up 0 bases and J gave up 1 base; unmatched junction bases: 2. This clone is a singleton in its sample. The data were produced by immunoSEQ multiplex PCR, yet TCRdb's version contains in-frame clones alone and is incomplete. This sample has 150,000 to 180,000 clones, with roughly 88% found just once. Sequencing was done on a sample of peripheral blood. This sequence joins TRBV5-4 and TRBJ1-1; 11 bases are shared with TRBD1. The TCR was taken from a man aged 60 to 75 with COVID-19, enrolled during active disease. In DNA form, the CDR3 reads TGTGCCAGCAGCTTGGGGGACAGGGGGAGGAACACTGAAGCTTTCTTT. This translates into CASSLGDRGRNTEAFF. The full variable domain, its missing parts supplied by reference TRBV5-4 and TRBJ1-1, is ETGVTQSPTHLIKTRGQQVTLRCSSQSGHNTVSWYQQALGQGPQFIFQYYREEENGRGNFPPRFSGLQFPNYSSELNVNALELDDSALYLCASSLGDRGRNTEAFFGQGTRLTVV.